This T cell receptor beta chain was captured in a study of blood T cells in healthy people across ages (dated by TCRdb to the mid-2010s). For context, the study as a whole: Template switching captured roughly one uniquely barcoded TCR beta cDNA molecule per two T cells in model experiments. Four age groups were formed from the donors: young (average roughly 16 years), middle-aged (more than 35), aged (roughly 59) and long-lived (less than 85). Age-related changes in TCR beta repertoire diversity were measured in the study by deep sequencing normalized with unique cDNA molecular identifiers. For two donors (one aged 18 to 29 and one aged 80 or older), the study analyzed two additional independent replicas of 1 million unique cDNA reads from the same blood draw. What the research found in general, with its limitations: As age increased, observed TCR beta diversity per million T cells dropped in a roughly linear way, and a significant reduction was already evident by age roughly 36. Total diversity estimates from one million sequenced T cells were considered lower bounds and underestimates. Because the CMV infection status of the donors was unknown, age-related changes in expanded clonotypes may potentially have been confounded. Observed TCR beta diversity correlated strongly with the percentage of naive T cells measured by flow cytometry. Bulk unsorted PBMC profiling prevented conclusive comparison of naive and antigen-experienced compartments. The long-lived group showed more naive CD4+ T cells, fewer expanded clones and increased TCR diversity than the aged group, suggesting age selection.

Spanning cysteine to phenylalanine, the CDR3 consists of 12 amino acids. Only the CDR3 DNA is retained, 36 bases long and in frame from the first base. Reading the germline V gene gives CDR1 MDHEN and CDR2 SYDVKM. Deletion took 8 bases off V and 5 bases off J, with a span of 9 bases between the germline ends. Donors were a few dozen systemically healthy Caucasian individuals from Russia aged about 6 to 100 years. About 9.1 milliliters of peripheral blood were collected from each donor into EDTA-treated Vacutainer tubes. Ficoll-Paque density-gradient centrifugation was used to isolate PBMCs, with at least 7 million per sample. Trizol reagent was used to extract total RNA from PBMCs, with at least 5 micrograms per sample. For every donor, flow cytometry on a PBMC aliquot measured the percentage of naive CD45RAhigh/CD27high T cells. The sample holds a few counts of this clonotype. Its cognate antigen has yet to be identified. No much larger clone is present one base from it, and per-base qualities are unavailable.

Library creation used 5' RACE. Sequencing took place on an Illumina HiSeq 2500. A second PCR of about 6 to 12 cycles was performed with a sample-barcoded 5' primer and a J-beta primer mix. Each TCR beta cDNA molecule received a unique molecular identifier from a template-switch 5' adaptor carrying 12 random nucleotides. Each sample yielded at least 3 million CDR3-containing paired-end reads. All of the RNA was converted into first-strand cDNA using the Mint cDNA synthesis kit, with a TRBC-specific oligonucleotide serving as the primer. After uracil-DNA glycosylase treatment, a first 18-cycle PCR used universal primers M1SS and BC2_uni_R on all cDNA. In the authors' own workflow: For normalization, 1 million high-quality reads were randomly selected from each sample, with every read carrying a distinct molecular identifier. Reads with shared molecular identifiers were discarded instead of being binned into consensus sequences. CDR3 identification, clonotype clustering and error correction used MiTCR with a Q25 quality threshold and the strictest error-elimination algorithm. A nonparametric unseen species model with Euler transformation was used to estimate a lower bound on total TCR beta diversity. TCRdb reprocessed the public reads (quality trimming at Q25 with fastp, clone calling with MiXCR) and kept in-frame beta chains. Each CDR3 protein gets just one entry, which takes the most common genes and DNA from the rows behind it. It is TCRdb's table, rather than the study itself, that gives the V and J calls and clone size. The sample includes over 450,000 distinct CDR3 sequences, with 24% observed a single time. The ten largest clones take up around 10% of the sample.

This sample also appeared in a second study, on T cells of mothers and their children. As the second publication notes: Donors were nine systemically healthy Caucasian individuals: three mothers and their six children. cDNA synthesis consumed the entire amount of extracted RNA, loaded at about 1.5 ug RNA in each 15 ul reaction. Sample barcodes and 2-4 random nucleotides were added via the M1S primer in the second PCR. Each mother yielded over 9.5 million TCR beta CDR3 reads and each child 2.5 million to 3 million reads. In both related and unrelated pairs, thymic selection shapes the output of TCR recombination in a similar way, with inherited differences having only a minor effect. Related mother-child pairs always showed normalized repertoire overlap that was slightly higher than in unrelated mother-child pairs, though the difference was never significant. With a sensitivity of approximately 92 clones per million clonotypes, no persistent microchimeric T cell clones were detected. The study used deep NGS to compare TCR beta repertoires of mothers and children, seeking features distinguishing related mother-child pairs from unrelated individuals. On average, the children were around 11 +/- 4 years old, while the mothers were roughly 40 +/- 4 years old. After adapter ligation with NEBNext reagents, the libraries were sequenced on Illumina HiSeq 2000 with 100+100 nt paired-end reads. To prevent cross-contamination, the mother and child libraries were prepared one month apart and sequenced in separate runs. For each donor, between about 500,000 and 2,100,000 distinct TCR beta clonotypes were identified. Naive TCR beta clonotypes were estimated from low-frequency clonotypes matched to each donor's FACS-determined naive share, without sorting.

What was sequenced was blood. The receptor's source is a boy aged 5 to 17 in good health. The rearrangement joined TRBV28 to TRBJ1-4; the D segment cannot be called with confidence. The CDR3 in this case is CASGYSNEKLFF. The sequenced DNA is TGTGCCAGCGGGTATTCAAATGAAAAACTGTTTTTT.